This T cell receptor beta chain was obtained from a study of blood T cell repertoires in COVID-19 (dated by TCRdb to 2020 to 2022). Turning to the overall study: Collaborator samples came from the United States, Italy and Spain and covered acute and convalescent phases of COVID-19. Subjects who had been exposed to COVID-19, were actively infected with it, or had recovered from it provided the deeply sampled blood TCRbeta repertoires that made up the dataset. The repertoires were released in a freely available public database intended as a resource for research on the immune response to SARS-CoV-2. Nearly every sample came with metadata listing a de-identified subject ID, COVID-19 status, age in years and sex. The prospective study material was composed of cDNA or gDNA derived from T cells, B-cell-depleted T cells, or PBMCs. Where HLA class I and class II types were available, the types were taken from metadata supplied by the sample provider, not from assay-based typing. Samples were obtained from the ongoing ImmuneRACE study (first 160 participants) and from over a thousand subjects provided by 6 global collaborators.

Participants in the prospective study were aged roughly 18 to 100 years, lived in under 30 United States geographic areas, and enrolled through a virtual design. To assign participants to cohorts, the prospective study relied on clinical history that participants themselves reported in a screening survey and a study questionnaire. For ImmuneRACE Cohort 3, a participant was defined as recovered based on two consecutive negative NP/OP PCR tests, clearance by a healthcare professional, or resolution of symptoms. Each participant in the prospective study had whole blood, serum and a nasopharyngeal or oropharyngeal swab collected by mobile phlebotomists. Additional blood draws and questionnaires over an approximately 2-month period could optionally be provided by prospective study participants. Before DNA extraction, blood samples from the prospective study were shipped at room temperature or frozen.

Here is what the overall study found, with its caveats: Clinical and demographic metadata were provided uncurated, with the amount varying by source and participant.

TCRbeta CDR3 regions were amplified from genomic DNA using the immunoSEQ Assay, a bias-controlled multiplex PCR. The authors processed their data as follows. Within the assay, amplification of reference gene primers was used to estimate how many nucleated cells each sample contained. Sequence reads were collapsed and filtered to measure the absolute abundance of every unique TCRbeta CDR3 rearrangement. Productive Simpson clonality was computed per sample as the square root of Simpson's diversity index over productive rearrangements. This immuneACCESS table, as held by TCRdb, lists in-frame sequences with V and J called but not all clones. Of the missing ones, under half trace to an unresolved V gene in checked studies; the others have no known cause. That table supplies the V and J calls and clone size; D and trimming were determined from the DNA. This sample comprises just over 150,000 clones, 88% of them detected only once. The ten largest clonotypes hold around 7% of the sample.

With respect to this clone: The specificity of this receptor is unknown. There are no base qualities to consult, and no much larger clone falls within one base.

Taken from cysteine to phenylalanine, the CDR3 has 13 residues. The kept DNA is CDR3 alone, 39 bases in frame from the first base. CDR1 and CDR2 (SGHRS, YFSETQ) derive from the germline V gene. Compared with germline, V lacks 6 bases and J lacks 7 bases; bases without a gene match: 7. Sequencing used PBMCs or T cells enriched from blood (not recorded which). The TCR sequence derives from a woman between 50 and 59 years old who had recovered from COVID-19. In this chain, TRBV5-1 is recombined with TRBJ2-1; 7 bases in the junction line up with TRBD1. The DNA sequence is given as TGCGCCAGCACTCGAGACAGGGATAATGAGCAGTTCTTC. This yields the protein CASTRDRDNEQFF.